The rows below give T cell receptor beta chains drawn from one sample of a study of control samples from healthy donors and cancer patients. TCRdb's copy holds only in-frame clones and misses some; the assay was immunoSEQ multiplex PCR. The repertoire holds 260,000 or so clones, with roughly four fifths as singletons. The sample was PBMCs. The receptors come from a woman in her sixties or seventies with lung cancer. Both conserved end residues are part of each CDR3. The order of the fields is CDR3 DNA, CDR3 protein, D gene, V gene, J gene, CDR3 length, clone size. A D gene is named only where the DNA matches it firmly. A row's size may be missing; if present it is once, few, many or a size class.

CDR3nt: TGTGCCAGCAGACCTACAGGGGGGACCGGGGAGCTGTTTTTT; CDR3aa: CASRPTGGTGELFF; d_gene: TRBD1; v_gene: TRBV11-2; j_gene: TRBJ2-2; len: 14; abundance: few
CDR3nt: TGTGCCAGCAGTTACGAGGGGCGTGGGCGCACTGAAGCTTTCTTT; CDR3aa: CASSYEGRGRTEAFF; d_gene: .; v_gene: TRBV6-5; j_gene: TRBJ1-1; len: 15; abundance: .
CDR3nt: TGTGCCAGCAGCTTACCGGTCTGGGAGACCCAGTACTTC; CDR3aa: CASSLPVWETQYF; d_gene: .; v_gene: TRBV7-9; j_gene: TRBJ2-5; len: 13; abundance: .
CDR3nt: TGTGCCAGCAGCCAAGATCTCGGAAACACCATATATTTT; CDR3aa: CASSQDLGNTIYF; d_gene: .; v_gene: TRBV3-1/TRBV3-2; j_gene: TRBJ1-3; len: 13; abundance: .
CDR3nt: TGCGCCAGCAGCTTGGGACAGGCTAGCAATCAGCCCCAGCATTTT; CDR3aa: CASSLGQASNQPQHF; d_gene: .; v_gene: TRBV5-1; j_gene: TRBJ1-5; len: 15; abundance: .
CDR3nt: TGCAGCGTTGATACGGATACGCAGTATTTT; CDR3aa: CSVDTDTQYF; d_gene: .; v_gene: TRBV29-1; j_gene: TRBJ2-3; len: 10; abundance: once
CDR3nt: TGTGCCAGCAGCTCCGGACAGGGGCGAGAGCAGTACTTC; CDR3aa: CASSSGQGREQYF; d_gene: TRBD1; v_gene: TRBV11-3; j_gene: TRBJ2-7; len: 13; abundance: .
CDR3nt: TGTGCCAGCAGCTCGCCCCCAGGGGGCGGTATTAACACTGAAGCTTTCTTT; CDR3aa: CASSSPPGGGINTEAFF; d_gene: TRBD1; v_gene: TRBV7-9; j_gene: TRBJ1-1; len: 17; abundance: .
CDR3nt: TGTGCCAGCACGAGGATAGGGGGTTATAATTCACCCCTCCACTTT; CDR3aa: CASTRIGGYNSPLHF; d_gene: .; v_gene: TRBV5-8; j_gene: TRBJ1-6; len: 15; abundance: .
CDR3nt: TGTGCCAGCAGCCCAGACAGGGGAGACTATGGCTACACCTTC; CDR3aa: CASSPDRGDYGYTF; d_gene: TRBD1; v_gene: TRBV6-5; j_gene: TRBJ1-2; len: 14; abundance: .
CDR3nt: TGTGCCAGCAGCCAGCCACAGGGGGCAGGACGTACTAATGAAAAACTGTTTTTT; CDR3aa: CASSQPQGAGRTNEKLFF; d_gene: TRBD1; v_gene: TRBV4-2; j_gene: TRBJ1-4; len: 18; abundance: .
CDR3nt: TGTGCCAGCAGTCGGGGGGTGGTACTGGAATCAGATACGCAGTATTTT; CDR3aa: CASSRGVVLESDTQYF; d_gene: TRBD2; v_gene: TRBV27; j_gene: TRBJ2-3; len: 16; abundance: .
CDR3nt: TGTGCCGATCAGTATGGGCGGGAGACTAGCGGGAACCATTCCTACGAGCAGTACTTC; CDR3aa: CADQYGRETSGNHSYEQYF; d_gene: TRBD2; v_gene: TRBV30; j_gene: TRBJ2-7; len: 19; abundance: .
CDR3nt: TGTGCCAGCAGTGACGGGGGGCTCTCCGGGGAGCTGTTTTTT; CDR3aa: CASSDGGLSGELFF; d_gene: .; v_gene: TRBV6-1; j_gene: TRBJ2-2; len: 14; abundance: .
CDR3nt: TGTGCCAGCTCACCAGGGGGCCATGGCTACACCTTC; CDR3aa: CASSPGGHGYTF; d_gene: .; v_gene: TRBV18; j_gene: TRBJ1-2; len: 12; abundance: .
CDR3nt: TGTGCCAGCTCACCACGGGGACAGGGAATGGGCGAGCAGTACTTC; CDR3aa: CASSPRGQGMGEQYF; d_gene: TRBD1; v_gene: TRBV18; j_gene: TRBJ2-7; len: 15; abundance: .
CDR3nt: TGTGCCAGCTCACCGATACAGGGTGTGGACACTGAAGCTTTCTTT; CDR3aa: CASSPIQGVDTEAFF; d_gene: .; v_gene: TRBV18; j_gene: TRBJ1-1; len: 15; abundance: once
CDR3nt: TGTGCCAGCAGCTTGGATTGGTACAATGAGCAGTTCTTC; CDR3aa: CASSLDWYNEQFF; d_gene: .; v_gene: TRBV5-6; j_gene: TRBJ2-1; len: 13; abundance: .
CDR3nt: TGCGCCAGCAGCCGGGACGGTAGCAATCAGCCCCAGCATTTT; CDR3aa: CASSRDGSNQPQHF; d_gene: .; v_gene: TRBV5-1; j_gene: TRBJ1-5; len: 14; abundance: once
CDR3nt: TGTGCCAGCAGCTCAGCGGGAGCCCGATACAATGAGCAGTTCTTC; CDR3aa: CASSSAGARYNEQFF; d_gene: TRBD2; v_gene: TRBV5-4; j_gene: TRBJ2-1; len: 15; abundance: .
CDR3nt: TGTGCCAGTAGTGACCCTGGGACCCAGAAGACCCAGTACTTC; CDR3aa: CASSDPGTQKTQYF; d_gene: .; v_gene: TRBV19; j_gene: TRBJ2-5; len: 14; abundance: .
CDR3nt: TGTGCCAGCAGCGAAAGGAATGAGCAGTTCTTC; CDR3aa: CASSERNEQFF; d_gene: .; v_gene: TRBV3-1/TRBV3-2; j_gene: TRBJ2-1; len: 11; abundance: .
CDR3nt: TGTGCCAGCAGCCGGAGCGGGATAGATACGCAGTATTTT; CDR3aa: CASSRSGIDTQYF; d_gene: TRBD2; v_gene: TRBV11-3; j_gene: TRBJ2-3; len: 13; abundance: .
CDR3nt: TGTGCCAGCAGCCCCACCCAACAATGGGAGCAGTTCTTC; CDR3aa: CASSPTQQWEQFF; d_gene: .; v_gene: TRBV5-6; j_gene: TRBJ2-1; len: 13; abundance: .
CDR3nt: TGTGCCAGCTCACCCGGGGCAGGGGATGGCTACACCTTC; CDR3aa: CASSPGAGDGYTF; d_gene: .; v_gene: TRBV18; j_gene: TRBJ1-2; len: 13; abundance: .
CDR3nt: TGTGCCAGCAGCCAAGACTACGCGGGGGCCAACGTCCTGACTTTC; CDR3aa: CASSQDYAGANVLTF; d_gene: .; v_gene: TRBV3-1/TRBV3-2; j_gene: TRBJ2-6; len: 15; abundance: .
CDR3nt: TGTGCCAGCAGCGAAAGGGCTAGCGTACTTCAAGAGACCCAGTACTTC; CDR3aa: CASSERASVLQETQYF; d_gene: .; v_gene: TRBV5-4; j_gene: TRBJ2-5; len: 16; abundance: .
CDR3nt: TGTGCCAGCAGCTTAGGCCGTGTTTCACCCCTCCACTTT; CDR3aa: CASSLGRVSPLHF; d_gene: .; v_gene: TRBV7-9; j_gene: TRBJ1-6; len: 13; abundance: few
CDR3nt: TGTGCCAGCAGCCCCAGGGTCGGCAGTCAGCCCCAGCATTTT; CDR3aa: CASSPRVGSQPQHF; d_gene: .; v_gene: TRBV27; j_gene: TRBJ1-5; len: 14; abundance: few
CDR3nt: TGTGCCAGTAGTATAGCTGGGTACACCGGGGAGCTGTTTTTT; CDR3aa: CASSIAGYTGELFF; d_gene: .; v_gene: TRBV19; j_gene: TRBJ2-2; len: 14; abundance: .
CDR3nt: TGTGCCAGCAGTCCGACCGGGACTAGCGGGAGGGCCCGAGAGCAGTTCTTC; CDR3aa: CASSPTGTSGRAREQFF; d_gene: TRBD2; v_gene: TRBV28; j_gene: TRBJ2-1; len: 17; abundance: .
CDR3nt: TGTGCCAGCAGCTTTAATAATTCACCCCTCCACTTT; CDR3aa: CASSFNNSPLHF; d_gene: .; v_gene: TRBV11-2; j_gene: TRBJ1-6; len: 12; abundance: once
CDR3nt: TGTGCCAGCAGTGACAGGTTGGTTAGCTATGGCTACACCTTC; CDR3aa: CASSDRLVSYGYTF; d_gene: .; v_gene: TRBV2; j_gene: TRBJ1-2; len: 14; abundance: .
CDR3nt: TGTGCCACCAGCAGAGCGGTTGGCGGGTACACTGAAGCTTTCTTT; CDR3aa: CATSRAVGGYTEAFF; d_gene: .; v_gene: TRBV15; j_gene: TRBJ1-1; len: 15; abundance: .
CDR3nt: TGTGCCAGCGGACTCGTCGCGGGGAACACCGGGGAGCTGTTTTTT; CDR3aa: CASGLVAGNTGELFF; d_gene: .; v_gene: TRBV27; j_gene: TRBJ2-2; len: 15; abundance: once
CDR3nt: TGTGCCAGCAGCCTCGGACAGGGGGCCTACTCTGGAAACACCATATATTTT; CDR3aa: CASSLGQGAYSGNTIYF; d_gene: TRBD1; v_gene: TRBV3-1/TRBV3-2; j_gene: TRBJ1-3; len: 17; abundance: .
CDR3nt: TGTGCCAGCAGGGGGCATGGGACTGAAGCTTTCTTT; CDR3aa: CASRGHGTEAFF; d_gene: .; v_gene: TRBV27; j_gene: TRBJ1-1; len: 12; abundance: .
CDR3nt: TGTGCCAGCAAGAGGGACAATTTCTCCTACGAGCAGTACTTC; CDR3aa: CASKRDNFSYEQYF; d_gene: .; v_gene: TRBV7-2; j_gene: TRBJ2-7; len: 14; abundance: .
CDR3nt: TGTGCCAGCAGTCGGGACGGCAACTCTGGGGCCAACGTCCTGACTTTC; CDR3aa: CASSRDGNSGANVLTF; d_gene: .; v_gene: TRBV2; j_gene: TRBJ2-6; len: 16; abundance: .
CDR3nt: TGTGCCAGTACCTCTTTACAGGGAGGAGGCGGGGAGCTGTTTTTT; CDR3aa: CASTSLQGGGGELFF; d_gene: .; v_gene: TRBV9; j_gene: TRBJ2-2; len: 15; abundance: .
CDR3nt: TGCGCCAGCAGTGAGTCATCCGGGACCTCCAATTCACCCCTCCACTTT; CDR3aa: CASSESSGTSNSPLHF; d_gene: .; v_gene: TRBV10-1; j_gene: TRBJ1-6; len: 16; abundance: .
CDR3nt: TGCGCCAGCAGCGGGGGCGGCCGGGAGACCCAGTACTTC; CDR3aa: CASSGGGRETQYF; d_gene: .; v_gene: TRBV5-1; j_gene: TRBJ2-5; len: 13; abundance: .
CDR3nt: TGTGCCAGTAGCTACAGGGTAGCCGGGGAGCTGTTTTTT; CDR3aa: CASSYRVAGELFF; d_gene: .; v_gene: TRBV19; j_gene: TRBJ2-2; len: 13; abundance: once